Included here is one TCR beta chain sequence, with context. TCRdb reprocessed the 5' RACE reads via MiXCR and lists one record per CDR3 protein. The sample includes more than 20,000 distinct CDR3 sequences, around 13% of them seen just once. Looked up from germline, CDR1 is GTSNPN and CDR2 is SVGIG (reference sequence). The CDR3 is 14 amino acids. Between the trimmed V and J ends, which lost 2 bases and 0 bases, there was a span of 8 bases. The data belong to a study of spatial heterogeneity in lung cancer. Study-wide context: Detected beta-chain sequences consistently exceeded alpha-chain sequences.

The time point: sample taken at primary tumor resection. Sequencing covered unsorted whole RNA taken from tumor, nontumor lung or frozen PBMC. The origin of this receptor is a female donor with early-stage non-small cell lung cancer. Sequencing used PBMCs, obtained at surgery. The chain uses TRBV30 and TRBJ2-1; D is undetermined. CDR3 DNA sequence: TGTGCCTGGAGTAGCGTAAGCTCCTACAATGAGCAGTTCTTC. The encoded protein is CAWSSVSSYNEQFF.